This T cell receptor (beta chain) was sequenced in a study of CD8+ T cells in alopecia areata. Treatment meaning: oral pan-JAK inhibitor, 5-10 mg twice daily. CD4+ and CD8+ T cells were sorted from PBMCs. Extraction and reverse transcription of RNA yielded cDNA as the sequencing template. The assay was immunoSEQ multiplex PCR, and TCRdb's table has in-frame clones only and misses some. Here the sample spans 270,000 or so clones, roughly 60% being singletons. The CDR3 runs 15 residues. After removal of 6 bases from V and 8 bases from J, the junction contained 14 bases not matched to a gene. Sequences were derived from CD4+ T cells sorted from blood, sampled at week 24, from a patient treated with tofacitinib. The chain employs TRBV23-1 and TRBJ2-3; 7 bases are shared with TRBD1. TRBV23-1 is an ORF for which the function is uncertain. This receptor was taken from a human donor with alopecia areata. Written as DNA, the CDR3 is TGCGCCAGCAGGCCCAGGACAGGCGCGCCCGGTACGCAGTATTTT. It yields the protein CASRPRTGAPGTQYF.